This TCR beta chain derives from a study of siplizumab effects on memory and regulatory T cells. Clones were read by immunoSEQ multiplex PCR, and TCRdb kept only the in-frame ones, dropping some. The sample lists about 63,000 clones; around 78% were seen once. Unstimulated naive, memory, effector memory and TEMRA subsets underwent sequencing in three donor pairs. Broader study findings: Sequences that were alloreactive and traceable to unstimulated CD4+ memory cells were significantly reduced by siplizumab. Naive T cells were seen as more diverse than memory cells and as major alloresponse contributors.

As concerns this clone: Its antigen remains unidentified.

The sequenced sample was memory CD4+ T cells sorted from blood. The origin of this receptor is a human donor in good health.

CDR3 region: CASSKGTSRNTDTQYF. The CDR3 nucleotides read TGCGCCAGCAGCAAGGGGACTAGTCGGAACACAGATACGCAGTATTTT. This rearrangement joins TRBV4-1 to TRBJ2-3, with TRBD2 matching over 8 bases. J gave up 2 bases and V 5 bases, and 9 bases lay outside the gene matches. CDR3 size: 16 residues. CDR1 MGHRA and CDR2 YSYEKL come from the germline V gene.